This TCR beta chain was recovered during a study of shared clonotypes between healthy human individuals. Study-wide findings and caveats: The genetic and exposure-history diversity represented was limited by few donors. Sequencing depth was expected to influence donor clonotype sharing.

Note on this clone: Its antigen is not known.

Execution of the assay was at deep level. Repertoires were generated with immunoSEQ multiplex PCR, while TCRdb's copy carries only in-frame clones and drops some. The table includes about 490,000 clones, over 60% detected once. This clonotype was obtained from a woman in her forties in good health. Some clones in this sample may be carry-over from other donors' samples. The specimen was PBMCs.

The DNA of the CDR3 is TGTGCCAGCAGCGCTCGACAGGGACAGTACAATGAGCAGTTCTTC. Amino acids: CASSARQGQYNEQFF. The gene calls are TRBV7-6 and TRBJ2-1, with 7 bases that match TRBD1. Per germline, CDR1 SGHVS and CDR2 FNYEAQ. CDR3 length: 15 residues. Trimming at V came to 5 bases and at J to 4 bases, leaving 8 bases not matched to a gene. The entire variable domain, with the rest obtained from reference TRBV7-6 and TRBJ2-1, is as follows: GAGVSQSPRYKVTKRGQDVALRCDPISGHVSLYWYRQALGQGPEFLTYFNYEAQQDKSGLPNDRFSAERPEGSISTLTIQRTEQRDSAMYRCASSARQGQYNEQFFGPGTRLTVL.